This T cell receptor beta chain is from a study of blood T cell repertoires in COVID-19 (dated by TCRdb to the early 2020s). Regarding the research as a whole: Samples from collaborators originated in the United States, Italy and Spain and spanned both the acute and convalescent phases of COVID-19. The material from the prospective study consisted of cDNA or gDNA derived from T cells, B-cell-depleted T cells, or PBMCs. Subjects who had been exposed to COVID-19, were actively infected with it, or had recovered from it provided the deeply sampled blood TCRbeta repertoires that made up the dataset. The repertoires were released in a freely available public database meant as a resource for research on the immune response to SARS-CoV-2. The samples were drawn from two sources: the first 160 participants of the ongoing ImmuneRACE study, and 1,000 to 1,500 subjects contributed by 6 global collaborators. A de-identified subject ID, COVID-19 status, age in years and sex were almost always included in the sample metadata. HLA class I and class II types, where available, came from metadata supplied by the sample provider rather than from assay-based typing. What the study reported, not specific to this receptor: The quantity of clinical and demographic metadata differed by source and by participant and was supplied without curation.

Whole blood was collected in K2EDTA tubes by collaborating institutions according to the institutions' own protocols. For TCRbeta analysis, collaborator samples were shipped as frozen whole blood, as isolated PBMCs, or as DNA extracted from either sample type. Comment on this clone: No cognate antigen has been identified for it. Base quality data are lacking; no much larger clone is found one base away.

The germline V gene encodes CDR1 LNHDA and CDR2 SQIVND (reference sequence). V is cut by 6 bases and J by 9 bases, and the space between the germline ends is 18 bases. The CDR3 covers 15 residues, taking in both the cysteine and the phenylalanine. Kept here is only the CDR3 DNA, which spans 45 bases and is read in frame from base 1. TCRbeta CDR3 regions were amplified from genomic DNA by means of the immunoSEQ Assay, a bias-controlled multiplex PCR. As for how the authors treated the data: Nucleated cell counts per sample were estimated from amplification of reference gene primers within the assay. To quantify the absolute abundance of each unique TCRbeta CDR3 rearrangement, sequence reads were collapsed and filtered. For each sample, productive Simpson clonality was calculated as the square root of Simpson's diversity index across productive rearrangements. TCRdb's version of the immuneACCESS table is confined to in-frame rearrangements and falls short of the full clone set. An unresolved V gene accounts for under half of the shortfall where checked; the remainder is of unknown origin. That table furnishes V, J and clone size, whereas the DNA furnished D and trimming. The sample table shows about 93,000 clones, and 80% are seen once. Clones ranked in the top ten supply about 16% of the sample.

The chain links TRBV19 with TRBJ1-6; perhaps TRBD1 is the D gene, with 5 bases matching. This TCR derives from a human donor in a cohort sampled during active COVID-19. The sample comprised peripheral blood. The nucleotides are TGTGCCAGTAGGGTTAGCAGGGCGAGGAGTTCACCCCTCCACTTT. It is translated as CASRVSRARSSPLHF.